This is a list of T cell receptor beta chains from one sample in a study of blood T cells in healthy people across ages. TCRdb analysed the 5' RACE reads with MiXCR anew, one entry per CDR3 protein. The sample consists of roughly 800,000 distinct CDR3 sequences, 20% to 25% of them appearing once. These same data were also listed under a study on T cells of mothers and their children.

The sample consisted of blood. These receptors came from a boy between 5 and 17 years old in good health. Both conserved end residues are part of each CDR3. Each record gives: D gene, V gene, clone size, J gene, CDR3 protein, CDR3 DNA. The D gene is left open where the match is weak. Clone size, where shown, is once, few, many, or a class for clones that have expanded.

d_call: TRBD2; v_call: TRBV29-1; clone_size: -; j_call: TRBJ2-3; cdr3_aa: CSVEDGGENTDTQYF; cdr3_nt: TGCAGCGTTGAAGATGGGGGGGAAAACACAGATACGCAGTATTTT
d_call: -; v_call: TRBV20-1; clone_size: -; j_call: TRBJ2-1; cdr3_aa: CSAPGPIDNEQFF; cdr3_nt: TGCAGTGCACCGGGCCCCATAGACAATGAGCAGTTCTTC
d_call: -; v_call: TRBV12-3/TRBV12-4; clone_size: many; j_call: TRBJ2-5; cdr3_aa: CASSFKPEGETQYF; cdr3_nt: TGTGCCAGCAGTTTTAAGCCGGAGGGAGAGACCCAGTACTTC
d_call: -; v_call: TRBV14; clone_size: few; j_call: TRBJ2-1; cdr3_aa: CASSPFESSYNEQFF; cdr3_nt: TGTGCCAGCAGCCCGTTTGAGAGCTCCTACAATGAGCAGTTCTTC
d_call: -; v_call: TRBV5-1; clone_size: -; j_call: TRBJ2-5; cdr3_aa: CASSLASTDQETQYF; cdr3_nt: TGCGCCAGCAGCTTGGCCAGCACAGACCAAGAGACCCAGTACTTC
d_call: -; v_call: TRBV7-9; clone_size: -; j_call: TRBJ1-2; cdr3_aa: CASSPGHNYGYTF; cdr3_nt: TGTGCCAGCAGCCCGGGTCACAACTATGGCTACACCTTC
d_call: -; v_call: TRBV2; clone_size: few; j_call: TRBJ2-1; cdr3_aa: CARGLGSSYIEQFF; cdr3_nt: TGTGCCAGAGGGTTGGGCAGCTCCTACATTGAGCAGTTCTTC
d_call: -; v_call: TRBV5-1; clone_size: few; j_call: TRBJ2-1; cdr3_aa: CASSLDQVWFNEQFF; cdr3_nt: TGCGCCAGCAGCTTGGACCAGGTTTGGTTCAATGAGCAGTTCTTC
d_call: -; v_call: TRBV6-2/TRBV6-3; clone_size: -; j_call: TRBJ2-1; cdr3_aa: CASSYRDPAYNEQFF; cdr3_nt: TGTGCCAGCAGTTACCGGGACCCTGCCTACAATGAGCAGTTCTTC
d_call: -; v_call: TRBV2; clone_size: few; j_call: TRBJ2-2; cdr3_aa: CASSEAGTGELFF; cdr3_nt: TGTGCCAGCAGTGAAGCGGGAACCGGGGAGCTGTTTTTT
d_call: -; v_call: TRBV6-1; clone_size: -; j_call: TRBJ1-4; cdr3_aa: CASSPRVTIEGEKLFF; cdr3_nt: TGTGCCAGCAGCCCTCGGGTCACCATAGAAGGTGAAAAACTGTTTTTT
d_call: -; v_call: TRBV29-1; clone_size: few; j_call: TRBJ1-4; cdr3_aa: CSVSRGAANEKLFF; cdr3_nt: TGCAGCGTTTCGAGGGGTGCGGCTAATGAAAAACTGTTTTTT
d_call: -; v_call: TRBV4-1; clone_size: few; j_call: TRBJ1-1; cdr3_aa: CASSLGVSTEAFF; cdr3_nt: TGCGCCAGCAGCCTAGGGGTGAGCACTGAAGCTTTCTTT
d_call: TRBD1; v_call: TRBV10-3; clone_size: -; j_call: TRBJ1-1; cdr3_aa: CAIDATGGAGAFF; cdr3_nt: TGTGCCATCGATGCAACAGGGGGCGCCGGAGCTTTCTTT
d_call: -; v_call: TRBV7-6; clone_size: few; j_call: TRBJ2-5; cdr3_aa: CASSPKGYLGETQYF; cdr3_nt: TGTGCCAGCAGCCCAAAAGGGTATCTTGGGGAGACCCAGTACTTC
d_call: TRBD1; v_call: TRBV28; clone_size: -; j_call: TRBJ2-7; cdr3_aa: CASSSPGTGNSYEQYF; cdr3_nt: TGTGCCAGCAGTTCTCCCGGGACAGGGAACTCCTACGAGCAGTACTTC
d_call: -; v_call: TRBV9; clone_size: few; j_call: TRBJ2-7; cdr3_aa: CASSLHGGTYEQYF; cdr3_nt: TGTGCCAGCAGCCTGCACGGGGGAACCTACGAGCAGTACTTC
d_call: TRBD1; v_call: TRBV30; clone_size: -; j_call: TRBJ2-5; cdr3_aa: CAWSGGTGRETQYF; cdr3_nt: TGTGCCTGGAGTGGCGGGACAGGGAGGGAGACCCAGTACTTC
d_call: -; v_call: TRBV28; clone_size: -; j_call: TRBJ2-5; cdr3_aa: CASSSTEEETQYF; cdr3_nt: TGTGCCAGCAGTTCGACAGAGGAAGAGACCCAGTACTTC
d_call: -; v_call: TRBV12-5; clone_size: -; j_call: TRBJ1-1; cdr3_aa: CASGLGEGGSNAEAFF; cdr3_nt: TGTGCTAGTGGTTTGGGGGAGGGAGGGTCGAACGCTGAAGCTTTCTTT
d_call: TRBD1; v_call: TRBV29-1; clone_size: few; j_call: TRBJ2-7; cdr3_aa: CSVEDRAGTGNYEQYF; cdr3_nt: TGCAGCGTTGAAGATAGGGCCGGGACAGGGAACTACGAGCAGTACTTC
d_call: -; v_call: TRBV29-1; clone_size: -; j_call: TRBJ1-2; cdr3_aa: CSVTTRARDSPNYGYTF; cdr3_nt: TGCAGCGTCACAACCAGAGCCCGTGACAGCCCTAACTATGGCTACACCTTC
d_call: TRBD2; v_call: TRBV4-1; clone_size: -; j_call: TRBJ2-7; cdr3_aa: CASSQEGLAGGVGQYF; cdr3_nt: TGCGCCAGCAGCCAAGAGGGACTAGCGGGAGGGGTTGGGCAGTACTTC
d_call: TRBD1; v_call: TRBV7-2; clone_size: many; j_call: TRBJ2-7; cdr3_aa: CASSFARGSYEQYF; cdr3_nt: TGTGCCAGCAGCTTCGCCAGGGGGTCCTACGAGCAGTACTTC
d_call: -; v_call: TRBV6-2/TRBV6-3; clone_size: -; j_call: TRBJ1-5; cdr3_aa: CASSIAAGPQHF; cdr3_nt: TGTGCCAGCAGCATCGCGGCGGGGCCCCAGCATTTT
d_call: -; v_call: TRBV29-1; clone_size: once; j_call: TRBJ2-5; cdr3_aa: CSVDRPGEQETQYF; cdr3_nt: TGCAGCGTTGACCGGCCAGGGGAGCAAGAGACCCAGTACTTC